A selection of T cell receptor beta chains follows, all from one sample in a study of control samples from healthy donors and cancer patients. Here immunoSEQ multiplex PCR was the method, and the copy in TCRdb shows in-frame clones only, minus some. The sample contains some 35,000 clones, approximately 93% of which appear only once. Sequences were obtained from PBMCs. The receptors were gathered from a man aged 35-49 years with colorectal cancer. The CDR3 runs from the conserved cysteine through the conserved F or W. D genes are given only for firm matches. A row's size may be missing; if present it is once, few, many or a size class.

V gene	J gene	D gene	clone size	CDR3 protein	CDR3 DNA
TRBV20-1	TRBJ2-3	.	.	CSASQGVTDTQYF	TGCAGTGCTAGTCAAGGGGTCACAGATACGCAGTATTTT
TRBV24-1	TRBJ2-3	TRBD1	.	CATSDARQGITDTQYF	TGTGCCACCAGTGATGCTAGACAGGGGATCACAGATACGCAGTATTTT
TRBV27	TRBJ2-3	.	few	CASSLGGHTDTQYF	TGTGCCAGCAGTTTAGGCGGACACACAGATACGCAGTATTTT
TRBV7-9	TRBJ2-2	.	.	CASSFSFSNTGELFF	TGTGCCAGCAGCTTCTCTTTCTCGAACACCGGGGAGCTGTTTTTT
TRBV3-1/TRBV3-2	TRBJ2-2	TRBD1	.	CASSQMGQGTTGELFF	TGTGCCAGCAGCCAGATGGGACAGGGCACCACCGGGGAGCTGTTTTTT
TRBV6-6	TRBJ2-1	TRBD2	.	CASSYSERGPQQFF	TGTGCCAGCAGTTACTCGGAGCGGGGTCCACAGCAGTTCTTC
TRBV29-1	TRBJ1-2	.	.	CSVGGEVGNYGYTF	TGCAGCGTTGGAGGCGAGGTTGGCAACTATGGCTACACCTTC
TRBV6-5	TRBJ1-6	TRBD1	.	CASRPGTGLSSPLHF	TGTGCCAGCAGACCCGGGACAGGGCTATCTTCACCCCTCCACTTT
TRBV11-3	TRBJ2-5	TRBD2	.	CASSLGLAGGKVETQYF	TGTGCCAGCAGCTTAGGGCTAGCGGGGGGAAAGGTAGAGACCCAGTACTTC
TRBV3-1/TRBV3-2	TRBJ1-5	.	.	CASSQGINQPQHF	TGTGCCAGCAGCCAGGGGATCAATCAGCCCCAGCATTTT
TRBV9	TRBJ1-2	TRBD1	.	CASSPPSGTGSYGYTF	TGTGCCAGCAGCCCACCATCCGGGACAGGGAGCTATGGCTACACCTTC
TRBV5-1	TRBJ2-7	.	.	CASSFRSAGYEQYF	TGCGCCAGCAGCTTCAGGTCGGCGGGTTACGAGCAGTACTTC
TRBV3-1/TRBV3-2	TRBJ1-4	TRBD1	few	CASSQRGQLVKLFF	TGTGCCAGCAGCCAAAGGGGACAGCTAGTAAAACTGTTTTTT
TRBV2	TRBJ1-6	TRBD1	.	CASTKQGSYNSPLHF	TGTGCCAGCACCAAACAGGGGTCCTATAATTCACCCCTCCACTTT
TRBV2	TRBJ1-3	.	.	CASSKNTGSGNTIYF	TGTGCCAGCAGTAAGAACACAGGGTCTGGAAACACCATATATTTT
TRBV18	TRBJ1-6	.	.	CASSSAQGGNSPLHF	TGTGCCAGCTCGTCCGCCCAGGGTGGAAATTCACCCCTCCACTTT
TRBV7-2	TRBJ2-1	.	.	CASSPAGTRGTNEQFF	TGTGCCAGCAGCCCAGCCGGGACGAGGGGTACTAATGAGCAGTTCTTC
TRBV24-1	TRBJ2-1	.	.	CATSDHRDQSSYNEQFF	TGTGCCACCAGTGACCACAGGGACCAGAGCTCCTACAATGAGCAGTTCTTC
TRBV27	TRBJ2-7	TRBD1	.	CASSSWDSSYEQYF	TGTGCCAGCAGTTCCTGGGACAGCTCCTACGAGCAGTACTTC
TRBV5-6	TRBJ1-1	TRBD1	.	CASSGDSLNTEAFF	TGTGCCAGCAGCGGGGACAGTTTGAACACTGAAGCTTTCTTT
TRBV27	TRBJ1-1	.	.	CASSLSPTGAYTEAFF	TGTGCCAGCAGTTTATCCCCGACGGGGGCGTACACTGAAGCTTTCTTT
TRBV12-3/TRBV12-4	TRBJ1-4	.	.	CASSFTNEKLFF	TGTGCCAGCAGTTTCACCAATGAAAAACTGTTTTTT
TRBV15	TRBJ1-5	TRBD1	.	CATSRGQGAGQPQHF	TGTGCCACCAGCAGGGGACAGGGGGCCGGTCAGCCCCAGCATTTT
TRBV4-2	TRBJ2-5	TRBD2	.	CASSQGREGTQYF	TGTGCCAGCAGCCAAGGGAGGGAGGGGACCCAGTACTTC
TRBV5-1	TRBJ2-7	.	few	CASSFNRAEQYF	TGCGCCAGCAGCTTTAACAGGGCCGAGCAGTACTTC
TRBV6-5	TRBJ1-6	TRBD1	.	CASRLTGRNSPLHF	TGTGCCAGCAGATTGACAGGGCGAAATTCACCCCTCCACTTT
TRBV12-3/TRBV12-4	TRBJ1-1	.	once	CASQGFRNTEAFF	TGTGCCAGCCAGGGGTTTAGGAACACTGAAGCTTTCTTT
TRBV5-4	TRBJ1-2	.	.	CASSPDGTYGYTF	TGTGCCAGCAGCCCGGACGGGACTTATGGCTACACCTTC
TRBV4-3	TRBJ1-1	.	.	CASSLAGSTEAFF	TGCGCCAGCAGCCTGGCGGGATCCACTGAAGCTTTCTTT
TRBV30	TRBJ1-1	.	.	CAWSLGMNTEAFF	TGTGCCTGGAGTCTGGGGATGAACACTGAAGCTTTCTTT
TRBV3-1/TRBV3-2	TRBJ2-1	TRBD2	.	CASSQGGGSSYNEQFF	TGTGCCAGCAGCCAAGGCGGGGGGAGCTCCTACAATGAGCAGTTCTTC
TRBV3-1/TRBV3-2	TRBJ1-6	.	.	CASSQEQGFNSPLHF	TGTGCCAGCAGCCAAGAGCAGGGATTTAACTCACCCCTCCACTTT
TRBV9	TRBJ2-2	TRBD2	.	CASSAGLAWRDTGELFF	TGTGCCAGCAGCGCGGGACTAGCCTGGCGTGACACCGGGGAGCTGTTTTTT
TRBV5-4	TRBJ2-2	.	once	CASSPKAGNTGELFF	TGTGCCAGCAGCCCAAAGGCCGGGAACACCGGGGAGCTGTTTTTT
TRBV6-2/TRBV6-3	TRBJ1-1	TRBD1	.	CASSYSIPAGGTEAFF	TGTGCCAGCAGTTACTCGATACCGGCAGGGGGCACTGAAGCTTTCTTT
TRBV18	TRBJ1-5	.	.	CASSPPDRSNQPQHF	TGTGCCAGCTCGCCTCCGGACAGAAGCAATCAGCCCCAGCATTTT
TRBV7-2	TRBJ2-5	TRBD2	.	CASSLGLAGGTQYF	TGTGCCAGCAGCTTGGGACTAGCGGGGGGGACCCAGTACTTC
TRBV2	TRBJ1-4	.	once	CASSGLEKLFF	TGTGCCAGCAGCGGCCTTGAAAAACTGTTTTTT
TRBV9	TRBJ2-5	TRBD1	.	CASSVDRGSTETQYF	TGTGCCAGCAGCGTCGACAGGGGGTCCACCGAGACCCAGTACTTC
TRBV3-1/TRBV3-2	TRBJ2-2	TRBD2	.	CASSQDLASGDPGELFF	TGTGCCAGCAGCCAAGATTTGGCTAGCGGGGACCCCGGGGAGCTGTTTTTT
TRBV7-3	TRBJ2-6	.	.	CASSLTYRRRSGANVLTF	TGTGCCAGCAGCTTAACTTATCGACGCCGCTCTGGGGCCAACGTCCTGACTTTC
TRBV21-1	TRBJ2-5	.	.	CASSDRLAGSEETQYF	TGTGCCAGCAGCGATAGACTAGCGGGGTCTGAAGAGACCCAGTACTTC
TRBV19	TRBJ2-7	TRBD1	.	CASQQTGGIHEQYF	TGTGCCAGCCAACAGACAGGGGGCATACACGAGCAGTACTTC
TRBV9	TRBJ2-7	TRBD1	.	CASSPPGRGIGEQYF	TGTGCCAGCAGCCCGCCCGGCAGGGGGATAGGCGAGCAGTACTTC
TRBV7-2	TRBJ2-5	TRBD2	.	CASSSGLMEKTQYF	TGTGCCAGCAGCTCGGGACTAATGGAAAAGACCCAGTACTTC
TRBV7-3	TRBJ2-5	TRBD1	.	CASSLRDRGGTQYF	TGTGCCAGCAGCCTAAGGGACAGGGGGGGGACCCAGTACTTC
TRBV25-1	TRBJ1-2	TRBD1	.	CASRGDRSGYGYTF	TGTGCCAGCAGAGGGGACAGGTCGGGCTATGGCTACACCTTC
TRBV6-5	TRBJ1-5	TRBD1	.	CASKTGALPNQPQHF	TGTGCCAGCAAGACAGGGGCCCTACCTAATCAGCCCCAGCATTTT
TRBV10-1	TRBJ1-4	.	.	CASHMEKLFF	TGCGCCAGCCACATGGAAAAACTGTTTTTT